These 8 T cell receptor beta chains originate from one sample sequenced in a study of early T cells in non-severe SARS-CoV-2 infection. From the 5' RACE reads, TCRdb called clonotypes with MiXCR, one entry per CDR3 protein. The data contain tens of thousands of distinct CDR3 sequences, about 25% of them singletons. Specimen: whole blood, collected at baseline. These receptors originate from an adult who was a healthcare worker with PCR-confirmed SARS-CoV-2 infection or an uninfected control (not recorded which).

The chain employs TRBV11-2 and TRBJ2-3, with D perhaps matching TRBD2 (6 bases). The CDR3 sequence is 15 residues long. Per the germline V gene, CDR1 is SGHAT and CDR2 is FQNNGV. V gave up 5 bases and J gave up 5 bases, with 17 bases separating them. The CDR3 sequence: CASSQTGTPLDTQYF. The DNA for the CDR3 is TGTGCCAGCAGCCAGACCGGGACTCCCCTAGATACGCAGTATTTT.

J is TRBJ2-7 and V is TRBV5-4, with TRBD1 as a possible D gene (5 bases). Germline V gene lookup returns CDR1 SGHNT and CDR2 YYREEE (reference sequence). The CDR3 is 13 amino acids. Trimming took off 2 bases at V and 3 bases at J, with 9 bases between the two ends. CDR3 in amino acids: CASSFQGSYEQYF. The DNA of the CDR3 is TGTGCCAGCAGCTTTCAGGGAAGCTACGAGCAGTACTTC.

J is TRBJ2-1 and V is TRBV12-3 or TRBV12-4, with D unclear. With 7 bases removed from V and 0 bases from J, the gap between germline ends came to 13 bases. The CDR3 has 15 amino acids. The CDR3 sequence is CASTTQESSYNEQFF. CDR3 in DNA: TGTGCCAGCACCACCCAGGAAAGCTCCTACAATGAGCAGTTCTTC.

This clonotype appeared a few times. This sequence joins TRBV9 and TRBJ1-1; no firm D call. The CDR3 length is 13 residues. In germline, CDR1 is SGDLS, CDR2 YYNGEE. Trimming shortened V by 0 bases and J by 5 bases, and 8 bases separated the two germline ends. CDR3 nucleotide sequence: TGTGCCAGCAGCGTAGGACACATTACTGAAGCTTTCTTT. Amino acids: CASSVGHITEAFF.

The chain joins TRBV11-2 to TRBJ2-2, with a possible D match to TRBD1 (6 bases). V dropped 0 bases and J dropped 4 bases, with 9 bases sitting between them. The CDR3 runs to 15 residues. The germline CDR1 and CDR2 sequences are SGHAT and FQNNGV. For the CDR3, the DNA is TGTGCCAGCAGCTTAGACAGGGGAGTCACCGGGGAGCTGTTTTTT. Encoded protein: CASSLDRGVTGELFF.

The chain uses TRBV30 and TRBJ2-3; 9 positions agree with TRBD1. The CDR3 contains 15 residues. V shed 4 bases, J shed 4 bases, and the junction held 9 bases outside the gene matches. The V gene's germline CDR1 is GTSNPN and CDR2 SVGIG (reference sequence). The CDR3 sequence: CAWTGGQGRADTQYF. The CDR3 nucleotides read TGTGCCTGGACGGGGGGACAGGGCCGGGCAGATACGCAGTATTTT.

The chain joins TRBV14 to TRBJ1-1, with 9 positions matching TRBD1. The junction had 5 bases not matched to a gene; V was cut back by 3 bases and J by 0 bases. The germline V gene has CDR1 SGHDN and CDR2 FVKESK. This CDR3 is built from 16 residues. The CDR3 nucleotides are TGTGCCAGCAGCCAGCGGGACAGGGTTTTGAACACTGAAGCTTTCTTT. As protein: CASSQRDRVLNTEAFF.

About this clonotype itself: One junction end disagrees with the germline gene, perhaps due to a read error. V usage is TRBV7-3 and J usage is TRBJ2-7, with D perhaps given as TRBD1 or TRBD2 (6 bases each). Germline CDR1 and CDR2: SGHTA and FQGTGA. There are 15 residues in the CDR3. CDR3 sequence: CAGSPGGQPEGEQYF. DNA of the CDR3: TGTGCCGGCAGCCCTGGGGGGCAGCCCGAAGGCGAGCAGTACTTC.